The next 30 T cell receptor beta chains were all read from a single sample in a study of CD8 T cells in Susac syndrome. Random-hexamer reverse transcription was applied to about 0.5 to 1 ug RNA. TCRdb re-called the immunoSEQ multiplex PCR reads through MiXCR, storing one row per CDR3 protein. The sample shows 150,000 to 200,000 distinct CDR3 sequences, approximately 93% of them seen only once. Material for sequencing was CD4+ T cells from PBMCs. Receptors originate from a human donor with multiple sclerosis.

The chain has TRBV14 and TRBJ2-2; 7 bases are shared with TRBD1. The germline V gene encodes CDR1 SGHDN and CDR2 FVKESK. The J segment lost 3 bases and the V segment lost 0 bases, leaving 7 bases of the junction unmatched. The CDR3 length is 17 residues. Written as DNA, the CDR3 is TGTGCCAGCAGCCAAGATGCCGGGACAGACTACACCGGGGAGCTGTTTTTT. This encodes CASSQDAGTDYTGELFF.

The chain combines TRBV20-1 with TRBJ1-5; D is uncertain. Trimming took 1 base from V and 7 from J, leaving 8 bases between them. Germline V CDR1 and CDR2: DFQATT, SNEGSKA (reference sequence). There are 12 residues in the CDR3. In DNA, the CDR3 is TGCAGTGCTAGAGTTACGTCCCAGCCCCAGCATTTT. It translates to CSARVTSQPQHF.

The rearrangement links TRBV20-1 to TRBJ2-5; D is uncertain. This CDR3 comprises 10 residues. Germline values: CDR1 DFQATT, CDR2 SNEGSKA (reference sequence). V gave up 5 bases and J gave up 7 bases, with 8 bases separating them. CDR3 protein: CSAPVGTQYF. The CDR3 DNA follows: TGCAGTGCTCCCGTCGGGACCCAGTACTTC.

V is TRBV10-3 and J is TRBJ2-7; unclear D gene. CDR1 and CDR2 (germline): ENHRY, SYGVKD. The CDR3 runs to 11 residues. V was trimmed by 4 bases and J by 6 bases, leaving 7 bases between them. The DNA for the CDR3 is TGTGCCATCAGTGGGAGCCTCGAGCAGTACTTC. Its protein is CAISGSLEQYF.

The chain recombines TRBV6-5 with TRBJ2-1, with 10 bases aligning to TRBD2. CDR1 MNHEY and CDR2 SVGAGI come from the germline V gene. Trimming at V came to 5 bases and at J to 11 bases, leaving 6 bases not matched to a gene. The CDR3 totals 13 residues. The CDR3 loop reads CASSTRLAGKQFF. As DNA, the CDR3 is TGTGCCAGCAGTACGAGACTAGCGGGCAAGCAGTTCTTC.

The genes are TRBV7-9 and TRBJ2-1, with 8 bases that match TRBD2. V trimming: 6 bases; J trimming: 7 bases; junction bases outside the gene matches: 11. Looked up from germline, CDR1 is SEHNR and CDR2 is FQNEAQ (reference sequence). This CDR3 has 15 amino acids. The CDR3 nucleotides read TGTGCCAGCAGTGCCCGCGGGGGGCCGGGAAATGAGCAGTTCTTC. The encoded protein is CASSARGGPGNEQFF.

This chain links TRBV24-1 with TRBJ2-3; D is unresolved. In germline, CDR1 is KGHDR, CDR2 SFDVKD. This CDR3 contains 15 residues. The V end lost 5 bases, the J end lost 1 base, and 12 bases lay between the germline ends. For the CDR3, the DNA is TGTGCCACCAGTGGAACTACCTCGGGCACAGATACGCAGTATTTT. This encodes CATSGTTSGTDTQYF.

DNA of the CDR3: TGTGCCAGCAGCTTCATTCCGGTAGCTAACTATGGCTACACCTTC. Encoded protein: CASSFIPVANYGYTF. J is TRBJ1-2 and V is TRBV7-2; D unclear. Trimming removed 3 bases from V and 0 bases from J, with 11 bases in between. The CDR3 loop spans 15 amino acids. The V gene's germline CDR1 is SGHTA and CDR2 FQGNSA.

This chain uses TRBV5-4 with TRBJ2-7, with 14 bases lining up with TRBD2. The J segment lost 6 bases and the V segment lost 3 bases, leaving 5 bases of the junction unmatched. CDR1 is SGHNT, CDR2 YYREEE, per germline (reference sequence). CDR3 length: 15 residues. CDR3 protein: CASSSGLAGGIEQYF. Written as DNA, the CDR3 is TGTGCCAGCAGCTCAGGACTAGCGGGGGGAATCGAGCAGTACTTC.

The chain recombines TRBV9 with TRBJ1-2, with 9 bases fitting TRBD1. V lost 4 bases, J lost 12 bases, and 7 bases stayed unmatched. CDR1 is SGDLS, CDR2 YYNGEE, per germline. This CDR3 comprises 12 residues. CDR3 nucleotides: TGTGCCAGCAGCTCGGGACAGGGTTCTAACACCTTC. Translating gives CASSSGQGSNTF.

This clonotype was counted a single time. This sequence joins TRBV29-1 and TRBJ1-1; no definite D call. Per germline, CDR1 SQVTM and CDR2 ANQGSEA. This CDR3 is 11 amino acids long. V lost 7 bases, J lost 1 base, and 7 bases lay in between. Written as DNA, the CDR3 is TGCAGCGCCCTTGGGAACACTGAAGCTTTCTTT. Amino acids: CSALGNTEAFF.

The V call is TRBV12-3 or TRBV12-4, the J call TRBJ1-3; D is unresolved. Between the trimmed V and J ends, which lost 7 bases and 0 bases, there was a span of 10 bases. The CDR3 loop spans 14 amino acids. The CDR3 region has the DNA TGTGCCAGCATTCCAACGAGCTCTGGAAACACCATATATTTT. It codes for CASIPTSSGNTIYF.

This clonotype was picked up one time. The genes are TRBV12-3 or TRBV12-4 and TRBJ1-5, with a tentative D call TRBD1 (6 bases). V was cut by 4 bases and J by 8 bases, with 18 bases left in between. The CDR3 loop spans 15 amino acids. Written as DNA, the CDR3 is TGTGCCAGCAGTTCCGGACAGCTCGGAAGCAAGCCCCAGCATTTT. It specifies CASSSGQLGSKPQHF.

The chain carries TRBV2 and TRBJ1-3, with D possibly being TRBD1 (5 bases). Trimming took 11 bases from V and 3 from J, leaving 17 bases between them. This CDR3 comprises 14 residues. Germline V CDR1 and CDR2: SNHLY, FYNNEI. The CDR3 reads CAVHLPGLGNTIYF. Written as DNA, the CDR3 is TGTGCCGTACACCTCCCGGGGCTTGGAAACACCATATATTTT.

The chain links TRBV7-9 to TRBJ1-5; no firm D call. The CDR3 has 18 residues. Germline V gives CDR1 SEHNR, CDR2 FQNEAQ (reference sequence). V lost 1 base and J 3 bases, leaving 19 bases between the germline ends. The CDR3, as DNA: TGTGCCAGCAGCTTAGAGTTGACCCCGGGAAGTCCCAATCAGCCCCAGCATTTT. This encodes CASSLELTPGSPNQPQHF.

The V and J genes are TRBV5-1 and TRBJ1-5; D is possibly TRBD1 (5 bases). Trimming cost V 0 bases and J 1 base, with 8 bases left between them. Looked up from germline, CDR1 is SGHRS and CDR2 is YFSETQ. The CDR3 runs 15 residues. CDR3 nucleotides: TGCGCCAGCAGCTTGGGAGGGGCGAGCAATCAGCCCCAGCATTTT. Translating gives CASSLGGASNQPQHF.

V gene TRBV7-9 combines with J gene TRBJ2-7; possible D gene TRBD1, 5 bases. This CDR3 contains 14 residues. Germline-derived CDR1 and CDR2 are SEHNR and FQNEAQ (reference sequence). Trimming took off 1 base at V and 3 bases at J, with 10 bases between the two ends. The CDR3 DNA follows: TGTGCCAGCAGCTTAGGCGCAGGGTTCTACGAGCAGTACTTC. Encoded protein: CASSLGAGFYEQYF.

The chain is built from TRBV6-1 and TRBJ2-5; TRBD2 aligns across 13 bases. The CDR3 length is 17 residues. Germline V gene sequence: CDR1 MNHNS, CDR2 SASEGT. The J segment lost 5 bases and the V segment lost 6 bases, leaving 12 bases of the junction unmatched. The CDR3 region has the DNA TGTGCCAGCAGAAGTGCCCCTGGGACTAGCGGGGAGGAGACCCAGTACTTC. Translated, it gives CASRSAPGTSGEETQYF.

The chain employs TRBV19 and TRBJ1-5, with D unresolved. The length of the CDR3 is 13 residues. Trimming cost V 7 bases and J 0 bases, with 7 bases left between them. Per germline, CDR1 LNHDA and CDR2 SQIVND (reference sequence). This CDR3 is CASKDDSNQPQHF. The CDR3 nucleotides read TGTGCCAGTAAGGACGATAGCAATCAGCCCCAGCATTTT.

This rearrangement joins TRBV6-1 to TRBJ1-2, with TRBD1 matching 9 bases. CDR1 and CDR2 (germline): MNHNS, SASEGT. This CDR3 is built from 15 residues. With 4 bases clipped from V and 3 bases from J, the junction kept 6 bases outside the gene matches. CDR3 coding DNA: TGTGCCAGCAGTGGGAGGACAGGGGACCACTATGGCTACACCTTC. It is translated as CASSGRTGDHYGYTF.

V and J are TRBV12-3 or TRBV12-4 and TRBJ2-3; 8 bases agree with TRBD1. With 5 bases clipped from V and 2 bases from J, the junction kept 9 bases outside the gene matches. CDR3 length equals 16 residues. The CDR3 nucleotides read TGTGCCAGCAGTCTTCCGGACAGGGCATTCACAGATACGCAGTATTTT. Residues: CASSLPDRAFTDTQYF.

V and J are TRBV29-1 and TRBJ1-1; 8 bases agree with TRBD1. The V gene's germline CDR1 is SQVTM and CDR2 ANQGSEA. Germline trimming cut 6 bases from V and 4 bases from J; bases unmatched to any gene: 7. This CDR3 is built from 13 residues. Here the CDR3 reads CSVRGQVTTEAFF. CDR3 in DNA: TGCAGCGTCCGGGGACAGGTGACCACTGAAGCTTTCTTT. Full variable domain (outside the CDR3, taken from reference TRBV29-1 and TRBJ1-1): SAVISQKPSRDICQRGTSLTIQCQVDSQVTMMFWYRQQPGQSLTLIATANQGSEATYESGFVIDKFPISRPNLTFSTLTVSNMSPEDSSIYLCSVRGQVTTEAFFGQGTRLTVV.

The rearrangement uses TRBV5-1 and TRBJ2-1, with TRBD2 matching 7 bases. Germline CDR1 and CDR2: SGHRS and YFSETQ. The CDR3 sequence is 14 residues long. With V trimmed by 0 bases and J by 11 bases, 8 bases remained unmatched. The CDR3 bases are TGCGCCAGCAGCTTGGTAGGACTAGGGACCCAGCAGTTCTTC. Translation gives CASSLVGLGTQQFF.

This chain links TRBV20-1 with TRBJ1-2; D uncertain. Germline V CDR1 and CDR2: DFQATT, SNEGSKA (reference sequence). Trimming shortened V by 4 bases and J by 5 bases, and 17 bases separated the two germline ends. CDR3 size: 14 residues. The CDR3 coding sequence is TGCAGTGCTATGGATGTCAGGATCATTTATGGCTACACCTTC. Protein product: CSAMDVRIIYGYTF.

This chain links TRBV2 with TRBJ1-1, with D unresolved. The CDR3 covers 12 residues. Germline values: CDR1 SNHLY, CDR2 FYNNEI. The V end lost 7 bases, the J end lost 3 bases, and 9 bases lay between the germline ends. The CDR3 DNA reads TGTGCCAGCAAGGTCACAGACACTGAAGCTTTCTTT. It translates to CASKVTDTEAFF.

The chain combines TRBV12-3 or TRBV12-4 with TRBJ1-1, with D perhaps TRBD1 (6 bases). With 7 bases removed from V and 5 bases from J, the gap between germline ends came to 23 bases. CDR3 length equals 16 residues. CDR3 sequence (DNA): TGTGCCAGCATCCCCGGGTGGGGGGGGCGGGGAACTGAAGCTTTCTTT. Residues: CASIPGWGGRGTEAFF.

The V and J genes are TRBV7-2 and TRBJ1-2, with D perhaps matching TRBD1 (5 bases). There are 13 residues in the CDR3. CDR1 is SGHTA, CDR2 FQGNSA, per germline. Between the trimmed V and J ends, which lost 2 bases and 3 bases, there was a span of 7 bases. The CDR3 sequence is CASSLIGDYGYTF. The DNA of the CDR3 is TGTGCCAGCAGCTTAATAGGGGACTATGGCTACACCTTC.

This CDR3 reads CASSEAGAHTEAFF. CDR3 DNA sequence: TGTGCCAGCAGTGAGGCAGGGGCCCACACTGAAGCTTTCTTT. This chain joins TRBV2 and TRBJ1-1; D is possibly TRBD1 (6 bases). The CDR3 contains 14 residues. V gave up 3 bases and J gave up 3 bases, with 11 bases separating them. Looked up from germline, CDR1 is SNHLY and CDR2 is FYNNEI. Based on the CDR3 plus reference TRBV2 and TRBJ1-1, the full variable domain is EPEVTQTPSHQVTQMGQEVILRCVPISNHLYFYWYRQILGQKVEFLVSFYNNEISEKSEIFDDQFSVERPDGSNFTLKIRSTKLEDSAMYFCASSEAGAHTEAFFGQGTRLTVV.

This clonotype was found a few times. V is TRBV27 and J is TRBJ2-5; D remains unclear. This CDR3 has 10 amino acids. Germline V lookup: CDR1 MNHEY, CDR2 SMNVEV (reference sequence). V dropped 2 bases and J dropped 6 bases, with 1 base sitting between them. Here the CDR3 reads CASSLKTQYF. The DNA for the CDR3 is TGTGCCAGCAGTTTAAAGACCCAGTACTTC.

The chain is built from TRBV3-1 and TRBJ1-5; D may be TRBD1 (5 bases). The CDR3 covers 15 residues. Trimming took 4 bases from V and 10 from J, leaving 20 bases between them. CDR1 is LGHDT, CDR2 YNNKEL, per germline (reference sequence). The CDR3 is CASSPLLGAPAPQHF. The CDR3 region has the DNA TGTGCCAGCAGCCCCCTCCTAGGGGCGCCGGCACCCCAGCATTTT.